The 27 T cell receptor beta chains below were found in one sample sequenced in a study of cytomegalovirus exposure and HLA in healthy donors. In the PCR, 60 Vbeta and 13 Jbeta primers were used. Here immunoSEQ multiplex PCR was the method, and the copy in TCRdb shows in-frame clones only, minus some. The repertoire includes about 240,000 clones, around 80% of them detected once, and approximately 0.47% sits in the top ten. The material sequenced was PBMCs. The receptors come from a boy under 18 in good health and CMV-seronegative.

The gene calls are TRBV7-6 and TRBJ2-1, with D unclear. V was cut by 4 bases and J by 9 bases, with 19 bases left in between. CDR3 size: 15 residues. The germline gives CDR1 SGHVS, CDR2 FNYEAQ. The CDR3 sequence: CASSSPASSRFEQFF. CDR3 sequence (DNA): TGTGCCAGCAGCTCGCCAGCCTCCTCGAGGTTTGAGCAGTTCTTC.

CDR3: CASTTIADGADTQYF. DNA of the CDR3: TGTGCCAGCACCACAATAGCTGACGGAGCAGATACGCAGTATTTT. The chain has TRBV6-1 and TRBJ2-3; D uncertain. CDR3 length: 15 amino acids. Deletions cut 7 bases from V and 4 bases from J, with 18 bases between. Germline CDR1 MNHNS, CDR2 SASEGT.

This clone was counted between two and nine times. The chain has TRBV19 and TRBJ1-3; 7 nucleotides agree with TRBD1. The CDR3 length is 16 residues. The J segment lost 2 bases and the V segment lost 3 bases, leaving 7 bases of the junction unmatched. Germline V CDR1 and CDR2: LNHDA, SQIVND (reference sequence). This CDR3 reads CASSMAGQGAGNTIYF. Here the CDR3 DNA reads TGTGCCAGTAGTATGGCGGGCCAGGGGGCTGGAAACACCATATATTTT.

This clone has just one count. The rearrangement uses TRBV29-1 and TRBJ2-1, with 12 nucleotides matching TRBD2. J was trimmed by 0 bases and V by 4 bases; bases with no gene match: 10. Germline CDR1 SQVTM, CDR2 ANQGSEA. The CDR3 spans 18 residues. The CDR3 loop is CSVGERLAGGASYNEQFF. CDR3 in DNA: TGCAGCGTTGGGGAGCGGCTAGCGGGAGGGGCCTCCTACAATGAGCAGTTCTTC.

This clone was detected a few times. The J gene is TRBJ1-1, the V gene TRBV10-3; 7 bases match TRBD1. Germline CDR1 and CDR2: ENHRY and SYGVKD. The CDR3 has 13 amino acids. The ends lost 7 bases at V and 1 base at J; junction bases unmatched: 3. DNA for the CDR3: TGTGCCATCAAGGCAGGGGGGAACACTGAAGCTTTCTTT. Its protein is CAIKAGGNTEAFF.

The chain has TRBV5-1 and TRBJ1-2; D perhaps matches TRBD1 (6 bases). Germline CDR1 reads SGHRS; CDR2 reads YFSETQ. The CDR3 has 14 residues. V gave up 4 bases and J gave up 3 bases, with 13 bases separating them. This chain's CDR3 is CASSLEGGDYGYTF. For the CDR3, the DNA is TGCGCCAGCAGCCTGGAGGGGGGGGACTATGGCTACACCTTC.

The chain carries TRBV30 and TRBJ1-5, with D perhaps TRBD1 (5 bases). The germline gives CDR1 GTSNPN, CDR2 SVGIG (reference sequence). This CDR3 spans 16 amino acids. V lost 2 bases and J lost 5, with 19 bases in between. In DNA, the CDR3 is TGTGCCTGGAGTCCCCCCGCCCCCGACAGCTATCAGCCCCAGCATTTT. Protein sequence: CAWSPPAPDSYQPQHF.

The chain employs TRBV11-3 and TRBJ1-4, with a possible D match to TRBD1 (5 bases). CDR1 and CDR2 (germline): SGHNT, YENEEA. The CDR3 extends over 14 amino acids. V was clipped by 3 bases and J by 7 bases, with 12 bases between them. The chain's CDR3 is CASSFDPDIEKLFF. The CDR3 DNA reads as TGTGCCAGCAGCTTTGACCCGGACATTGAAAAACTGTTTTTT.

The gene calls are TRBV5-1 and TRBJ2-2; 14 bases are a match to TRBD2. With 8 bases clipped from V and 4 bases from J, the junction kept 13 bases outside the gene matches. The CDR3 extends over 18 amino acids. Germline CDR1 and CDR2: SGHRS and YFSETQ. In nucleotides, the CDR3 is TGCGCCAGTACTCTGACCCTGACTAGCGGGAGGGCCACCGGGGAGCTGTTTTTT. Its protein is CASTLTLTSGRATGELFF.

Worth noting for this clone: This specimen includes other DNA sequences encoding the same CDR3. The rearrangement links TRBV5-1 to TRBJ1-1; TRBD1 might be the D (5 bases). Trimming stripped 3 bases from V and 1 base from J, with 10 bases between. The CDR3 is 14 amino acids. CDR1 is SGHRS, CDR2 YFSETQ, per germline. The CDR3, as DNA: TGCGCCAGCAGCTCCGGGACTGGGAACACTGAAGCTTTCTTT. The encoded protein is CASSSGTGNTEAFF.

The rearrangement uses TRBV7-9 and TRBJ2-1; no clear D gene. The CDR3 covers 16 residues. V dropped 1 base and J dropped 2 bases, with 12 bases sitting between them. From germline, CDR1 is SEHNR and CDR2 FQNEAQ (reference sequence). CDR3 bases: TGTGCCAGCAGCTTAGACGTAGCAGTCCCCTACAATGAGCAGTTCTTC. This gives the protein CASSLDVAVPYNEQFF.

The chain links TRBV11-3 to TRBJ1-2, with D tentatively TRBD1 (6 bases). This CDR3 is built from 14 residues. V lost 2 bases and J lost 3, with 10 bases in between. The V gene's germline CDR1 is SGHNT and CDR2 YENEEA. The DNA for the CDR3 is TGTGCCAGCAGCTTACAGGGGAACTACTATGGCTACACCTTC. This encodes CASSLQGNYYGYTF.

Here the CDR3 reads CASSQGRVSTEAFF. Here the CDR3 DNA reads TGCGCCAGCAGCCAAGGACGGGTGTCGACTGAAGCTTTCTTT. The chain carries TRBV4-1 and TRBJ1-1; the D is unclear. Trimming shortened V by 1 base and J by 5 bases, and 11 bases separated the two germline ends. The CDR3 is 14 amino acids. Germline lookup yields CDR1 MGHRA and CDR2 YSYEKL.

This clone was counted a single time. The gene calls are TRBV6-5 and TRBJ1-1; D is perhaps TRBD1 (5 bases). Germline values: CDR1 MNHEY, CDR2 SVGAGI. Deletions cut 6 bases from V and 4 bases from J, with 18 bases between. This CDR3 region has 15 residues. The DNA for the CDR3 is TGTGCCAGCAGACGGACGACAGTGTCTCTCACTGAAGCTTTCTTT. This codes for CASRRTTVSLTEAFF.

This chain links TRBV5-1 with TRBJ2-7; perhaps TRBD1 as D (5 bases). CDR3 length: 14 amino acids. Trimming shortened V by 0 bases and J by 4 bases, and 11 bases separated the two germline ends. Per the germline V gene, CDR1 is SGHRS and CDR2 is YFSETQ. The CDR3 loop reads CASSLAAGWYEQYF. CDR3 DNA sequence: TGCGCCAGCAGCTTGGCCGCAGGGTGGTACGAGCAGTACTTC. Full variable domain (outside the CDR3, taken from reference TRBV5-1 and TRBJ2-7): KAGVTQTPRYLIKTRGQQVTLSCSPISGHRSVSWYQQTPGQGLQFLFEYFSETQRNKGNFPGRFSGRQFSNSRSEMNVSTLELGDSALYLCASSLAAGWYEQYFGPGTRLTVT.

This chain links TRBV20-1 with TRBJ2-5; possible D gene TRBD1, 5 bases. This CDR3 has 11 amino acids. V lost 6 bases to trimming and J lost 4 bases, with 9 bases between them. CDR1 is DFQATT and CDR2 is SNEGSKA in the germline V gene (reference sequence). CDR3 in DNA: TGCAGTGCCAGGGAAGGAGAGACCCAGTACTTC. It specifies CSAREGETQYF.

The V and J genes are TRBV30 and TRBJ2-5; weak D call: TRBD2 (6 bases). Germline CDR1 is GTSNPN and CDR2 is SVGIG (reference sequence). The V end was cut by 0 bases, the J end by 5 bases, with 13 bases between. The CDR3 spans 14 residues. CDR3 DNA: TGTGCCTGGAGTGTCTCGGGGGTGGGGGAGACCCAGTACTTC. Encoded protein: CAWSVSGVGETQYF.

This clone was found a few times. The chain uses TRBV7-9 and TRBJ1-1; TRBD1 agrees at 9 bases. Germline assignment: CDR1 SEHNR and CDR2 FQNEAQ (reference sequence). Unmatched junction bases numbered 7, after V lost 5 bases and J lost 6 bases. The CDR3 length is 14 residues. The DNA for the CDR3 is TGTGCCAGCAGCCGTACAGGGGGCGTCCCTGAAGCTTTCTTT. Its protein is CASSRTGGVPEAFF.

The chain joins TRBV5-4 to TRBJ1-2, with D maybe TRBD1 (6 bases). The V gene lost 3 bases and the J gene lost 2 bases, with 11 bases spanning the gap. Germline CDR1 is SGHNT and CDR2 is YYREEE (reference sequence). This CDR3 spans 14 amino acids. The CDR3 bases are TGTGCCAGCAGCTCCCCCACAGGGAACTATGGCTACACCTTC. It codes for CASSSPTGNYGYTF. Complete variable domain (other parts from reference TRBV5-4 and TRBJ1-2): ETGVTQSPTHLIKTRGQQVTLRCSSQSGHNTVSWYQQALGQGPQFIFQYYREEENGRGNFPPRFSGLQFPNYSSELNVNALELDDSALYLCASSSPTGNYGYTFGSGTRLTVV.

This sequence joins TRBV11-2 and TRBJ2-5; TRBD1 aligns across 7 bases. The CDR3 runs to 12 residues. The J segment lost 11 bases and the V segment lost 5 bases, leaving 8 bases of the junction unmatched. The germline gives CDR1 SGHAT, CDR2 FQNNGV. CDR3 bases: TGTGCCAGCAGCAACCGGGACAGAAGGCAGTACTTC. This sequence encodes CASSNRDRRQYF.

The V gene is TRBV11-2, the J gene TRBJ2-1, with D perhaps TRBD2 (5 bases). V was cut by 4 bases and J by 6 bases, with 13 bases left in between. The CDR3 totals 14 residues. CDR1 is SGHAT and CDR2 is FQNNGV in the germline V gene. The CDR3 loop is CASSSGPGSNEQFF. In DNA, the CDR3 is TGTGCCAGCAGCTCTGGGCCGGGGTCCAATGAGCAGTTCTTC.

The gene calls are TRBV18 and TRBJ1-5; 10 bases are shared with TRBD1. CDR3 length: 15 amino acids. With V trimmed by 4 bases and J by 7 bases, 7 bases remained unmatched. Germline V CDR1 and CDR2: KGHSH, LQKENI. The CDR3 region is CASSLDRGRDQPQHF. Here the CDR3 DNA reads TGTGCCAGCTCACTAGACAGGGGGCGAGACCAGCCCCAGCATTTT.

This clone turned up a few times. V usage is TRBV6-7 and J usage is TRBJ1-1, with 10 bases that match TRBD1. TRBV6-7 has ORF status, its function being uncertain. The CDR3 is made up of 15 amino acids. V shed 0 bases and J 6 bases; nucleotides not matched to a gene: 4. As DNA, the CDR3 is TGTGCCAGCAGTTACTCACCGACAGGGGGCTCTGAAGCTTTCTTT. This translates into CASSYSPTGGSEAFF.

This clone was counted only a few times. CDR3 sequence: CASSLGQGPYEQYF. The CDR3 nucleotides are TGTGCCAGCAGTTTGGGACAGGGACCCTACGAGCAGTACTTC. This chain uses TRBV27 with TRBJ2-7; TRBD1 aligns across 9 bases. This CDR3 has 14 amino acids. V was pared by 3 bases and J by 2 bases, with 2 bases of the junction left unmatched. CDR1 is MNHEY and CDR2 is SMNVEV in the germline V gene (reference sequence).

This clone appeared a few times. The chain joins TRBV29-1 to TRBJ1-1, with 8 nucleotides matching TRBD1. Germline values: CDR1 SQVTM, CDR2 ANQGSEA. The length of the CDR3 is 12 residues. Trimming cost V 7 bases and J 1 base; bases outside gene matches: 2. In DNA, the CDR3 is TGCAGCGGCGGGACAGGGAACACTGAAGCTTTCTTT. Amino acids: CSGGTGNTEAFF.

V is TRBV11-2 and J is TRBJ2-7; D gene unclear. V lost 3 bases, J lost 3 bases, and 9 bases lay in between. The CDR3 length is 13 residues. Germline V gene data show CDR1 as SGHAT and CDR2 as FQNNGV. This CDR3 reads CASSLAQNYEQYF. Written as DNA, the CDR3 is TGTGCCAGCAGCTTGGCACAGAACTACGAGCAGTACTTC.

This chain joins TRBV5-6 and TRBJ1-1; TRBD1 agrees at 7 bases. The CDR3 sequence is 14 residues long. Germline CDR1 and CDR2: SGHDT and YYEEEE. J lost 0 bases, V lost 4 bases, and 3 bases had no gene match. CDR3 DNA sequence: TGTGCCAGCAGCGCGGGACAGATGAACACTGAAGCTTTCTTT. Its translation: CASSAGQMNTEAFF. Full variable domain (outside the CDR3, taken from reference TRBV5-6 and TRBJ1-1): DAGVTQSPTHLIKTRGQQVTLRCSPKSGHDTVSWYQQALGQGPQFIFQYYEEEERQRGNFPDRFSGHQFPNYSSELNVNALLLGDSALYLCASSAGQMNTEAFFGQGTRLTVV.